This TCR beta chain was recovered during a study of T-cell reconstitution after alpha-beta-depleted transplantation in children. The V and J ends lost 3 bases and 6 bases, in that order; junction bases with no gene match: 7. Germline CDR1 and CDR2: DFQATT and SNEGSKA (reference sequence). The CDR3 contains 15 residues. Preparing the TCRbeta library involved the use of unique molecular identifiers. TCRdb ran MiXCR on the PCR reads and lists one entry per CDR3 protein. The sample consists of a few hundred thousand distinct CDR3 sequences, 20% of them appearing once. This clonotype was counted many times.

The sequencing used PBMCs from the stem cell graft donor, collected from the stem cell graft. This receptor was taken from a human donor who donated a stem cell graft to a child with acute myeloid leukemia. The chain recombines TRBV20-1 with TRBJ2-1; 11 nucleotides match TRBD2. CDR3 DNA: TGCAGTGCTAGTCTGACTAGCGGGAAGCTCAATGAGCAGTTCTTC. Its protein product is CSASLTSGKLNEQFF.